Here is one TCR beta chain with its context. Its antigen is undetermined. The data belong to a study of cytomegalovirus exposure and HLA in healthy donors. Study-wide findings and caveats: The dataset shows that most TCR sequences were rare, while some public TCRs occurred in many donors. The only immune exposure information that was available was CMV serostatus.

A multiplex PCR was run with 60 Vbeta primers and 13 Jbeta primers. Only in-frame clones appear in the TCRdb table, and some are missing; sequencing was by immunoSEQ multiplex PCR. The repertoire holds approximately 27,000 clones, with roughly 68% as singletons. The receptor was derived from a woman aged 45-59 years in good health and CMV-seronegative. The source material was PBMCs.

CDR3 sequence: CASSEGFGNNEKLFF. The CDR3 DNA reads as TGTGCCAGCAGTGAAGGGTTCGGTAATAATGAAAAACTGTTTTTT. The chain combines TRBV2 with TRBJ1-4; D unclear. The CDR3 covers 15 residues. V was trimmed by 1 base and J by 4 bases, leaving 10 bases between them. Germline loops: CDR1 SNHLY, CDR2 FYNNEI.